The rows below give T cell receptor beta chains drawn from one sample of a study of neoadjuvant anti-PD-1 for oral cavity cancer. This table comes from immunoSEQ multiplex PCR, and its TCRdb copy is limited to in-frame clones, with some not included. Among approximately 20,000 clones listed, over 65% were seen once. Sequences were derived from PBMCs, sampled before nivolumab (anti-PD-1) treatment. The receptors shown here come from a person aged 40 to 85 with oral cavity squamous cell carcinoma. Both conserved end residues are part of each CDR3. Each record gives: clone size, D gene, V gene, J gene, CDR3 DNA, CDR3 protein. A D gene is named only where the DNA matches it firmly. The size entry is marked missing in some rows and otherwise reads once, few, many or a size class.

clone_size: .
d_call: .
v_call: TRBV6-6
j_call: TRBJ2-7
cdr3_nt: TGTGCCAGCAGCCCGCTGCGCTTGGAGGAGCAGTACTTC
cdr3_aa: CASSPLRLEEQYF

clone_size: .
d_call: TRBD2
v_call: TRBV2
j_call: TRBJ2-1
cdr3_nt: TGTGCCAGCAGGGCTAGCGGGTCCTACAATGAGCAGTTCTTC
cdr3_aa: CASRASGSYNEQFF

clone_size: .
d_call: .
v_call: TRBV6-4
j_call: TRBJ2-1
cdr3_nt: TGTGCCAGCAGTGAGTTGGTAGGGACTTCCAATGAGCAGTTCTTC
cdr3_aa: CASSELVGTSNEQFF

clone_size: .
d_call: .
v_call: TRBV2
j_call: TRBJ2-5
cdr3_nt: TGTGCCAGCAGTGAAGCCAGACAGGTTCAAGAGACCCAGTACTTC
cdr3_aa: CASSEARQVQETQYF

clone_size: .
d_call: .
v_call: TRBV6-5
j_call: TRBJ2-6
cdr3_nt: TGTGCCAGCAGTTACTACAGCTCTGGGGCCAACGTCCTGACTTTC
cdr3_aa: CASSYYSSGANVLTF

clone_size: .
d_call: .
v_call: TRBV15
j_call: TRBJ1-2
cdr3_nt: TGTGCCACCAGCAGAGATCCCGTGGGGCCTTGGACCTTC
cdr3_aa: CATSRDPVGPWTF

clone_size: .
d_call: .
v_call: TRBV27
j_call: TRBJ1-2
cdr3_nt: TGTGCCAGCAGTTTGGGGCTAGGTTATGGCTACACCTTC
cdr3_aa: CASSLGLGYGYTF

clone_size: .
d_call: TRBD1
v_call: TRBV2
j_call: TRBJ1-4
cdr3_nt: TGTGCCAGCAGGGTCGAACAGGGGGCGCGGGAAAAACTGTTTTTT
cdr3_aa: CASRVEQGAREKLFF

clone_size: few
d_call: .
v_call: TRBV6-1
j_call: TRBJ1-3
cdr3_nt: TGTGCCAGCTCGACAGCGAACTCTGGAAACACCATATATTTT
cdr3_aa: CASSTANSGNTIYF

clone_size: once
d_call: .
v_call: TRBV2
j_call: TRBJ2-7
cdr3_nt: TGTGCCAGCCATCACCGGGCAGAAACCTACGAGCAGTACTTC
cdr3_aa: CASHHRAETYEQYF

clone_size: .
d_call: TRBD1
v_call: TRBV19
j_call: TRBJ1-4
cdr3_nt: TGTGCCAGTAGCTTACAGGGGTGGAGTGAAAAACTGTTTTTT
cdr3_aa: CASSLQGWSEKLFF

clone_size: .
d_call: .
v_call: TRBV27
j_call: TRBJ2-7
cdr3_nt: TGTGCCAGCAGTTCCGGAGGTCTCGAGCAGTACTTC
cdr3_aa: CASSSGGLEQYF

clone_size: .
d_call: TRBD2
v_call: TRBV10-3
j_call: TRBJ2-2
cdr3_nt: TGTGCCATCAGTGAGTCTGTGGGTCTAGCGGAAAACACCGGGGAGCTGTTTTTT
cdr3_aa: CAISESVGLAENTGELFF

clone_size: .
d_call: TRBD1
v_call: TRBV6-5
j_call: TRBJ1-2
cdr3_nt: TGTGCCAGCAGTCCAGGGGGTGGGACTAACACCTTC
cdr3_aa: CASSPGGGTNTF

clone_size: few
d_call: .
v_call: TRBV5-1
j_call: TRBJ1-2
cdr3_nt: TGCGCCAGCAGTCGGGACGGGGACCTCAACTATGGCTACACCTTC
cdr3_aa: CASSRDGDLNYGYTF

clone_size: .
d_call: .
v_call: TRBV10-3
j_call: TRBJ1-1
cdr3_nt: TGTGCCATCAGTGAGACAGGGCCCACTGAAGCTTTCTTT
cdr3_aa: CAISETGPTEAFF

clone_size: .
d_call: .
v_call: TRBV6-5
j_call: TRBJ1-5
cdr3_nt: TGTGCCAGCAGTTACACGAGCAATCAGCCCCAGCATTTT
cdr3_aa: CASSYTSNQPQHF

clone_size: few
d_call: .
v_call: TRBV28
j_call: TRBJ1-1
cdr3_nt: TGTGCCAGCAATCTGCCCGCAGGGGAAGCTTTCTTT
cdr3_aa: CASNLPAGEAFF

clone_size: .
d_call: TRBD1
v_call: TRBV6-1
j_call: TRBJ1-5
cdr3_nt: TGTGCCAGCAGCGGACAGGGGGGAACCCAGCCCCAGCATTTT
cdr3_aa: CASSGQGGTQPQHF

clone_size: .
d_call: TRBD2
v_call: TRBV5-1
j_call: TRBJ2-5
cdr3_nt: TGCGCCAGCAGCTTGTCGGCTAGCGGGGAGACCCAGTACTTC
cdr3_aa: CASSLSASGETQYF

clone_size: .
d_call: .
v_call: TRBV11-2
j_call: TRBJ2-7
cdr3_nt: TGTGCCAGCAGTCCGACGGACGGTAACTACGAGCAGTACTTC
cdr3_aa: CASSPTDGNYEQYF

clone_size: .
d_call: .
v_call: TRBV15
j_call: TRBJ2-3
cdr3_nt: TGTGCCACCGGGTCGCCGGGGTACTCAGATACGCAGTATTTT
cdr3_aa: CATGSPGYSDTQYF

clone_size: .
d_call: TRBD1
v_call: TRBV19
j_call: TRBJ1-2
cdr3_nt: TGTGCCAGTAGTACAGGGGGCTCCTATGGCTACACCTTC
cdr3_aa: CASSTGGSYGYTF

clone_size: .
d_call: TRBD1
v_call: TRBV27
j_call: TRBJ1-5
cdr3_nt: TGTGCCAGCAGTGGCGGGACAGGAGTCAATCAGCCCCAGCATTTT
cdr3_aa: CASSGGTGVNQPQHF

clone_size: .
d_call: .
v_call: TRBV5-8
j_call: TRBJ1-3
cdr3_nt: TGTGCCAGCAGCTTGGCACAGCCATTCTCTGGAAACACCATATATTTT
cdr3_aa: CASSLAQPFSGNTIYF

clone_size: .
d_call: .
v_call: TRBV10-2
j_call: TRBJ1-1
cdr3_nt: TGCGCCACCAACTTGAACACTGAAGCTTTCTTT
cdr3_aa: CATNLNTEAFF

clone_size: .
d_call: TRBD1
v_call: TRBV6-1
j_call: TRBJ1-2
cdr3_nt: TGTGCCAGCCTACTACAGGGGGCTGGCCTCTATGGCTACACCTTC
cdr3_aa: CASLLQGAGLYGYTF